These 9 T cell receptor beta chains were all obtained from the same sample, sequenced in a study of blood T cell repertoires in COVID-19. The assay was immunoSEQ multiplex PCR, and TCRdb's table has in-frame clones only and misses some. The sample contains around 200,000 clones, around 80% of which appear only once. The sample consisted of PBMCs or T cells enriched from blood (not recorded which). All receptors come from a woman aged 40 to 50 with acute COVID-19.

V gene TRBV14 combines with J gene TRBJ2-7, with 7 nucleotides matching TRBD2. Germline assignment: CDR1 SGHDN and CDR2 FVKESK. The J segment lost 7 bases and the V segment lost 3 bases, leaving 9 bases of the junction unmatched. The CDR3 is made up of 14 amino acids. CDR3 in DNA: TGTGCCAGCAGCCAGGCGCGTGTGGGGGGGGAGCAGTACTTC. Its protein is CASSQARVGGEQYF.

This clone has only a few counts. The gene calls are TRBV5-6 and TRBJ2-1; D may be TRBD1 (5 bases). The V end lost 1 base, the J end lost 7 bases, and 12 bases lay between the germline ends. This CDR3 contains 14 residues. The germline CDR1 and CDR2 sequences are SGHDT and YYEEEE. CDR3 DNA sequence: TGTGCCAGCAGCTTGTGGGGCCTCGGGAATGAGCAGTTCTTC. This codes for CASSLWGLGNEQFF.

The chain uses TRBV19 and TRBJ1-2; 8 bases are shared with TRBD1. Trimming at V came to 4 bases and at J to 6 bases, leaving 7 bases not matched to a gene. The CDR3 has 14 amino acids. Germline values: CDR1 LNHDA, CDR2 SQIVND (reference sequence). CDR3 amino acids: CASSRIDRGDGYTF. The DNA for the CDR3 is TGTGCCAGTAGTAGAATAGACAGGGGAGATGGCTACACCTTC.

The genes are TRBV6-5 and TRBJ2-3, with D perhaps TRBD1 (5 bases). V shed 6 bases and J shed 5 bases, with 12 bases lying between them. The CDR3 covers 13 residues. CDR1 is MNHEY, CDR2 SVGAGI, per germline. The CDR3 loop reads CASRKAGIDTQYF. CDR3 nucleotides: TGTGCCAGCAGGAAGGCAGGGATAGATACGCAGTATTTT.

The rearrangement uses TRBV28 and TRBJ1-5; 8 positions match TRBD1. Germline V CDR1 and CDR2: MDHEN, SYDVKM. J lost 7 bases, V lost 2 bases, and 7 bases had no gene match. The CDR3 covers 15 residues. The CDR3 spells CASSLPGGHGQPQHF. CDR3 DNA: TGTGCCAGCAGTTTACCAGGGGGCCATGGACAGCCCCAGCATTTT.

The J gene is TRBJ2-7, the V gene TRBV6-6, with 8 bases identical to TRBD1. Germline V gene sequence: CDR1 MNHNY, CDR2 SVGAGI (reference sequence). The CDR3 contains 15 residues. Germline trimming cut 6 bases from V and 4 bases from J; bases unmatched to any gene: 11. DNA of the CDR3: TGTGCCAGCAGCCTAGTCGGGACAGGATTTTACGAGCAGTACTTC. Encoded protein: CASSLVGTGFYEQYF.

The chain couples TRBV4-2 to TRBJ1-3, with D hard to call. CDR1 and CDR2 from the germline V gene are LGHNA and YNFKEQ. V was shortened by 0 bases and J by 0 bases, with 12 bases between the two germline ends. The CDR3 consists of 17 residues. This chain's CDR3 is CASSQEDAPSSGNTIYF. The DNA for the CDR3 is TGTGCCAGCAGCCAAGAAGATGCACCGAGCTCTGGAAACACCATATATTTT.

This CDR3 reads CAWSVHGTALEPQHF. Written as DNA, the CDR3 is TGTGCCTGGAGTGTACACGGGACAGCCCTTGAACCCCAGCATTTT. The rearrangement joins TRBV30 to TRBJ1-5; 7 nucleotides agree with TRBD1. CDR1 is GTSNPN, CDR2 SVGIG, per germline (reference sequence). Trimming at V came to 0 bases and at J to 10 bases, leaving 12 bases not matched to a gene. The CDR3 extends over 15 amino acids.

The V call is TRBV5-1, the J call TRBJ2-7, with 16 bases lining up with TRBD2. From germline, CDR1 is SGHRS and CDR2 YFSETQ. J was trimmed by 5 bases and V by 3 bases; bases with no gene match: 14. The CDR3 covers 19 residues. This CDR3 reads CASSYLTGLAGGPVNEQYF. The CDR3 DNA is TGCGCCAGCAGCTACCTCACGGGACTAGCGGGAGGGCCTGTGAACGAGCAGTACTTC. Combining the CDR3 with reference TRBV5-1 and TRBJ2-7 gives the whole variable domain KAGVTQTPRYLIKTRGQQVTLSCSPISGHRSVSWYQQTPGQGLQFLFEYFSETQRNKGNFPGRFSGRQFSNSRSEMNVSTLELGDSALYLCASSYLTGLAGGPVNEQYFGPGTRLTVT.